This TCR beta chain was identified during a study of blood T cells in healthy people across ages. PCR was performed a second time for roughly 7 to 12 cycles using a sample-barcoded 5' primer and a J-beta primer mix. Tags on each cDNA molecule came from a template-switch adaptor with 12 random nucleotides. One entry per CDR3 protein, called by TCRdb with MiXCR from the 5' RACE reads. The sample includes about 940,000 distinct CDR3 sequences, approximately 49% of them seen just once. The sequence was collected from a man younger than 45 in good health. Sample: blood.

The CDR3 DNA follows: TGTGCCAGCAGCGTAACGAGCGGGCCCAACAATGAGCAGTTCTTC. Protein: CASSVTSGPNNEQFF. J is TRBJ2-1 and V is TRBV9, with TRBD2 as a possible D gene (6 bases). The CDR3 contains 15 residues. The V and J ends lost 1 base and 5 bases respectively, with 13 bases between them. Germline V gene lookup returns CDR1 SGDLS and CDR2 YYNGEE.